This T cell receptor (beta chain) was recovered during a study of blood T cell repertoires in COVID-19. On the study more broadly: The cDNA or gDNA used as material had been derived from T cells, B-cell-depleted T cells, or PBMCs.

Here immunoSEQ multiplex PCR was the method, and the copy in TCRdb shows in-frame clones only, minus some. The sample includes roughly 500,000 clones, approximately 89% of them seen just once. Patients of the Seattle cohort, enrolled during active infection, were followed longitudinally. Germline assignment: CDR1 SGHNT and CDR2 YENEEA. Losses at the gene ends were 4 bases for V and 4 bases for J; bases not matched to a gene: 6. The CDR3 runs to 15 residues. The sample consisted of peripheral blood. This chain links TRBV11-3 with TRBJ2-1; 8 bases are a match to TRBD2. This receptor was taken from a man younger than 35 with COVID-19, enrolled during active disease. CDR3: CASSSFGGVYNEQFF. The CDR3 coding sequence is TGTGCCAGCAGCTCGTTCGGGGGGGTGTACAATGAGCAGTTCTTC.